This T cell receptor (beta chain) was found in a study of T cells in localized non-small cell lung cancer. The CDR3 has 20 amino acids. The J segment lost 1 base and the V segment lost 2 bases, leaving 14 bases of the junction unmatched. Regarding the study as a whole: Adjacent uninvolved lung had the highest clonality, suggesting focused antigen responses.

To note about this clone: The antigen is not known.

Assay: immunoSEQ multiplex PCR; the TCRdb copy retains only in-frame clones and omits some. The repertoire consists of roughly 84,000 clones, with more than 75% occurring once and the leading ten covering 20% to 25%. The starting material was peripheral blood, obtained before any cancer treatment. The chain is built from TRBV23-1 and TRBJ1-5; 10 positions match TRBD1. TRBV23-1 has ORF status, its function being uncertain. The receptor was isolated from a woman between 35 and 70 years old with stage I squamous cell lung carcinoma. The CDR3 spells CASSQVTGGACNESNQPQHF. The CDR3 region has the DNA TGCGCCAGCAGTCAAGTGACAGGGGGCGCATGTAATGAAAGCAATCAGCCCCAGCATTTT.